This T cell receptor (beta chain) was recovered during a study of T cell responses to AZD1222 COVID-19 vaccine. About this clone: Antigen specificity is unknown.

Overall study findings and caveats: Donors were largely white British and mainly female; clonal diversity was possibly underestimated.

Trimming took off 0 bases at V and 4 bases at J, with 8 bases between the two ends. CDR1 is SGDLS, CDR2 YYNGEE, per germline. This CDR3 region has 13 residues. Here immunoSEQ multiplex PCR was the method, and the copy in TCRdb shows in-frame clones only, minus some. The sample has under 200,000 clones; 85% to 90% are singletons. This chain joins TRBV9 and TRBJ2-7; possibly TRBD1 for D (6 bases). This TCR was sampled from an adult in good health. The sequenced sample was peripheral blood, obtained on day 0 of AZD1222 vaccination. Here the CDR3 reads CASSVDRDYEQYF. CDR3 bases: TGTGCCAGCAGCGTAGACAGGGATTACGAGCAGTACTTC.